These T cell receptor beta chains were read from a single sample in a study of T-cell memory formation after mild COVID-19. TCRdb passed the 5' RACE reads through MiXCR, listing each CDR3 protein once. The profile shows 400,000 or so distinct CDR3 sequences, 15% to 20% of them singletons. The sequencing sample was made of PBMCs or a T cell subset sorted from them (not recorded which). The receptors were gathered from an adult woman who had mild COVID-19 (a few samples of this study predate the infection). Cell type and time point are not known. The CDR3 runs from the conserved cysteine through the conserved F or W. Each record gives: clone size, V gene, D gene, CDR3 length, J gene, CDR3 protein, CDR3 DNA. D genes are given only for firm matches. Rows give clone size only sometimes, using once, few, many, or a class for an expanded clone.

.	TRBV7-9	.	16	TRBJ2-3	CASSDRQGGDTDTQYF	TGTGCCAGCAGCGATAGACAGGGCGGGGACACAGATACGCAGTATTTT
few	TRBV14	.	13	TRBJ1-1	CASSQDMMREAFF	TGTGCCAGCAGCCAAGATATGATGAGGGAAGCTTTCTTT
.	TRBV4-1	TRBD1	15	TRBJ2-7	CASSQEGTDFYEQYF	TGCGCCAGCAGCCAAGAAGGGACAGATTTCTACGAGCAGTACTTC
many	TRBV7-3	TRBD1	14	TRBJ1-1	CASSLSGGNTEAFF	TGTGCCAGCAGCTTATCAGGGGGCAACACTGAAGCTTTCTTT
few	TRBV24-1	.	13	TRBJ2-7	CATSDGPAYEQYF	TGTGCCACCAGTGATGGACCTGCTTACGAGCAGTACTTC
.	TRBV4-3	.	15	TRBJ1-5	CASSQDGVRGQPQHF	TGCGCCAGCAGCCAAGACGGGGTTCGTGGTCAGCCCCAGCATTTT
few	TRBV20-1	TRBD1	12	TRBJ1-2	CSASPGTGRYTF	TGCAGTGCAAGTCCCGGGACAGGGCGCTACACCTTC
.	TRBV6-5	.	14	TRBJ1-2	CASSQTASNYGYTF	TGTGCCAGCAGTCAGACAGCTTCTAACTATGGCTACACCTTC
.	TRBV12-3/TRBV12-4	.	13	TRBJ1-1	CASSAGYDTEAFF	TGTGCCAGCAGTGCAGGGTACGACACTGAAGCTTTCTTT
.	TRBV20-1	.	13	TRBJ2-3	CSARRAITDTQYF	TGCAGTGCTAGAAGGGCGATCACAGATACGCAGTATTTT
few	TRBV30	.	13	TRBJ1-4	CAWSVGEARRLFF	TGTGCCTGGAGTGTAGGGGAAGCTCGAAGACTGTTTTTT
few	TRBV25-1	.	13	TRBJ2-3	CASRESARHTQYF	TGTGCCAGCAGAGAGTCCGCCAGACATACGCAGTATTTT
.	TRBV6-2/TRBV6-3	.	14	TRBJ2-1	CASMLADLYNEQFF	TGTGCCAGCATGTTAGCGGATCTTTACAATGAGCAGTTCTTC
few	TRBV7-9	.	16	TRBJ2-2	CASSPHSWANTGELFF	TGTGCCAGCAGTCCCCATAGCTGGGCGAACACCGGGGAGCTGTTTTTT
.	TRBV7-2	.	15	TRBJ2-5	CASSLGGGRSDTQYF	TGTGCCAGCAGCTTGGGCGGGGGCAGATCGGATACCCAGTACTTC
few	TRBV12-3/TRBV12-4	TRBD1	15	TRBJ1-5	CASTKVGQSNQPQHF	TGTGCCAGCACCAAGGTGGGACAGAGCAATCAGCCCCAGCATTTT
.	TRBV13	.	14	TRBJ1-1	CASHVVAMNTEAFF	TGTGCCAGCCATGTTGTGGCCATGAACACTGAAGCTTTCTTT
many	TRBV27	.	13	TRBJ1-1	CASSLNRNTEAFF	TGTGCCAGCAGTTTAAACAGGAACACTGAAGCTTTCTTT
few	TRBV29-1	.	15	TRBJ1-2	CSVFEVGRGASGYTF	TGCAGCGTTTTCGAGGTAGGGAGGGGAGCGAGTGGCTACACCTTC
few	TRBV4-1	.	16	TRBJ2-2	CASSQGPLQGTGELFF	TGCGCCAGCAGCCAAGGCCCATTGCAGGGTACCGGGGAGCTGTTTTTT
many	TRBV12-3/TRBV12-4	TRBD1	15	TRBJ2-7	CASSPQSGQMYEQYF	TGTGCCAGCAGTCCACAGTCGGGACAGATGTACGAGCAGTACTTC
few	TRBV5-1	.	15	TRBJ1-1	CASSLYGAENTEAFF	TGCGCCAGCAGCTTGTACGGGGCCGAGAACACTGAAGCTTTCTTT
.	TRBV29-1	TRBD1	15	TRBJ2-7	CSVRWDREAIYEQYF	TGCAGCGTTCGTTGGGACAGGGAGGCGATCTACGAGCAGTACTTC
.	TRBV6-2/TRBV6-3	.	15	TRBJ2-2	CASSYSGEDTGELFF	TGTGCCAGCAGTTACTCGGGGGAAGACACCGGGGAGCTGTTTTTT
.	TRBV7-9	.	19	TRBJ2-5	CASSFRHRALTQWQETQYF	TGTGCCAGCAGCTTTCGGCACAGAGCTCTGACCCAGTGGCAAGAGACCCAGTACTTC
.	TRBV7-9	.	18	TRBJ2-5	CASSLEMSLTGHQETQYF	TGTGCCAGCAGCTTAGAGATGAGCCTGACAGGTCATCAAGAGACCCAGTACTTC
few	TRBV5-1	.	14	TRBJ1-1	CASSQGHLNTEAFF	TGCGCCAGCAGCCAGGGACACCTAAACACTGAAGCTTTCTTT
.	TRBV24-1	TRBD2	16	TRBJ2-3	CATSDPSGKYTDTQYF	TGTGCCACCAGTGATCCGAGCGGGAAATACACAGATACGCAGTATTTT
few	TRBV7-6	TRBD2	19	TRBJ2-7	CASSISAGLAQPNSYEQYF	TGTGCCAGCAGCATATCAGCGGGACTAGCGCAACCAAACTCCTACGAGCAGTACTTC
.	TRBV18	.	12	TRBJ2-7	CASSPIGAEQYF	TGTGCCAGCTCACCAATCGGCGCCGAGCAGTACTTC
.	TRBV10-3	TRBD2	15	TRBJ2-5	CAIRGDGGAQETQYF	TGTGCCATCCGGGGGGACGGGGGGGCCCAAGAGACCCAGTACTTC
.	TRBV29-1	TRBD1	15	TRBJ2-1	CSVLVDRAVNNEQFF	TGCAGCGTCCTAGTAGACAGGGCAGTCAACAATGAGCAGTTCTTC
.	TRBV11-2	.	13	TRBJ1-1	CASSLRRGTEAFF	TGTGCCAGCAGCCTGAGACGGGGCACTGAAGCTTTCTTT
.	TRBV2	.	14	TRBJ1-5	CASSRAPGDQPQHF	TGTGCCAGCAGTCGGGCGCCGGGGGATCAGCCCCAGCATTTT
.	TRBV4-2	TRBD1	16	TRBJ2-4	CASSQDLSQGANIQYF	TGTGCCAGCAGCCAAGATTTGTCCCAGGGGGCGAACATTCAGTACTTC
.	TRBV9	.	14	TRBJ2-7	CASSVGGTPYEQYF	TGTGCCAGCAGCGTAGGCGGGACCCCCTACGAGCAGTACTTC
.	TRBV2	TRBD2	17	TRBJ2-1	CASSGSGLAGEGNEQFF	TGTGCCAGCAGTGGGTCGGGACTAGCGGGAGAAGGTAATGAGCAGTTCTTC
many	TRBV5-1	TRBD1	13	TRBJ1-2	CASSPGTAYGYTF	TGCGCCAGCAGCCCCGGGACAGCCTATGGCTACACCTTC
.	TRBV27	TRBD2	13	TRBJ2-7	CASGGRAPYEQYF	TGTGCCTCGGGCGGGAGAGCACCCTACGAGCAGTACTTC
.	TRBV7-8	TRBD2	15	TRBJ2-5	CASSFSGRARETQYF	TGTGCCAGCAGCTTCAGCGGGAGGGCCAGAGAGACCCAGTACTTC
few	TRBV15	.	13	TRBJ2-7	CATSRRTVYEQYF	TGTGCCACCAGCAGACGGACCGTCTACGAGCAGTACTTC